A single TCR beta chain is shown here with its context. Antigen: not known. Germline trimming cut 0 bases from V and 6 bases from J; bases unmatched to any gene: 10. The CDR3 totals 17 residues. The germline V gene has CDR1 SGHTA and CDR2 FQGNSA. Profiled with immunoSEQ multiplex PCR; TCRdb holds only in-frame clones, not every one. The table records 90,000 to 150,000 clones, about 87% of them present only once. This specimen belongs to a study of T cell responses to AZD1222 COVID-19 vaccine. Study-wide background: Second-dose recipients at about 4 or about 12 weeks were treated as one pooled group.

Overall study results and limits: Donor demographics were predominantly white British with a female majority; clonal diversity may be underestimated.

Source: peripheral blood, taken on day 0 of AZD1222 vaccination. The V call is TRBV7-2, the J call TRBJ2-1, with 8 bases aligning to TRBD2. This TCR was sampled from an adult in good health. The CDR3 region has the DNA TGTGCCAGCAGCTTAGCCTTAGCGGGGCGGGGAACCAATGAGCAGTTCTTC. Its translation is CASSLALAGRGTNEQFF.